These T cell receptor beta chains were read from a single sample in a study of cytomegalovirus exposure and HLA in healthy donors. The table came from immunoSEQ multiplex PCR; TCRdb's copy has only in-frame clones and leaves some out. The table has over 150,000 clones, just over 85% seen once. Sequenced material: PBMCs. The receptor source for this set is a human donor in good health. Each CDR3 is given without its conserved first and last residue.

CDR3: ASSSGTSGKETQY; V: TRBV27; J: TRBJ2-5
CDR3: ASTRPGGNTGELF; V: TRBV28; J: TRBJ2-2
CDR3: ASSSPGLAGKEF; V: TRBV7-3; J: TRBJ2-1
CDR3: ASRPGEATFYEQY; V: TRBV6-5; J: TRBJ2-7
CDR3: ASSARDRVNTEAF; V: TRBV7-9; J: TRBJ1-1
CDR3: ASSQWRGGVSEQF; V: TRBV4-1; J: TRBJ2-1
CDR3: ASSAGEWDYGYT; V: TRBV9; J: TRBJ1-2
CDR3: ASSLGLDREYEQY; V: TRBV27; J: TRBJ2-7
CDR3: ASSPDSSNEKLF; V: TRBV5-4; J: TRBJ1-4
CDR3: ASNSGTAGDQPQH; V: TRBV19; J: TRBJ1-5
CDR3: ASSLDKTGTDYDEQF; V: TRBV13; J: TRBJ2-1
CDR3: ASSLIAGGTIETQY; V: TRBV7-2; J: TRBJ2-5
CDR3: ASSEYRDRVVSGANVLT; V: TRBV2; J: TRBJ2-6
CDR3: ASSELSGAGGMNTEAF; V: TRBV6-1; J: TRBJ1-1
CDR3: ASSFSGRKNEKLF; V: TRBV27; J: TRBJ1-4
CDR3: ASSIELAGQTRKH; V: TRBV19; J: TRBJ2-7
CDR3: SVVDSWSTGNTIY; V: TRBV29-1; J: TRBJ1-3
CDR3: ASSSTVRGKGYT; V: TRBV28; J: TRBJ1-2
CDR3: ASSFDRGSPYGYT; V: TRBV7-2; J: TRBJ1-2
CDR3: ASSSFGQPQH; V: TRBV27; J: TRBJ1-5
CDR3: ASSGLAGSNEQY; V: TRBV6-1; J: TRBJ2-7
CDR3: ASSLGGQGRSPLH; V: TRBV5-1; J: TRBJ1-6
CDR3: ASSIDRGANYGYT; V: TRBV5-6; J: TRBJ1-2
CDR3: ASSLYQGTSPLH; V: TRBV7-9; J: TRBJ1-6
CDR3: ASTTGGSPYVNTGELF; V: TRBV9; J: TRBJ2-2
CDR3: ASSFRDRVSPLH; V: TRBV7-2; J: TRBJ1-6
CDR3: ASGLSGGNTIY; V: TRBV12-5; J: TRBJ1-3
CDR3: ASSLAGAIEAF; V: TRBV7-9; J: TRBJ1-1
CDR3: ASSSPGHNTEAF; V: TRBV28; J: TRBJ1-1
CDR3: ASSLGGTSNNEQF; V: TRBV11-3; J: TRBJ2-1
CDR3: ASSPGTGSYEQY; V: TRBV7-3; J: TRBJ2-7
CDR3: ASSQIQGSYNEQF; V: TRBV4-3; J: TRBJ2-1
CDR3: ASSPRTEGAF; V: TRBV18; J: TRBJ1-1
CDR3: ASRGGLSRYNEQF; V: TRBV27; J: TRBJ2-1
CDR3: ASSYNLQGVANEKLF; V: TRBV7-9; J: TRBJ1-4
CDR3: SADFQETQY; V: TRBV20-1; J: TRBJ2-5
CDR3: AWKGQGYTEAF; V: TRBV30; J: TRBJ1-1
CDR3: ASRPRDRGSYGYT; V: TRBV27; J: TRBJ1-2
CDR3: ASSSLAGSYNEQF; V: TRBV5-1; J: TRBJ2-1
CDR3: ASSLGGGFGQPQH; V: TRBV27; J: TRBJ1-5
CDR3: ASSSSPGQGYSPLH; V: TRBV18; J: TRBJ1-6
CDR3: ASSFASGSHNEQF; V: TRBV5-4; J: TRBJ2-1
CDR3: ASSLDMSTYEQY; V: TRBV7-2; J: TRBJ2-7
CDR3: ASSQGLGTGSTDTQY; V: TRBV4-1; J: TRBJ2-3
CDR3: ASSPIGKAGTTGTGELF; V: TRBV7-3; J: TRBJ2-2
CDR3: ASRFVWASVATNEKLF; V: TRBV12-2; J: TRBJ1-4
CDR3: ASSGRGGEQF; V: TRBV25-1; J: TRBJ2-1